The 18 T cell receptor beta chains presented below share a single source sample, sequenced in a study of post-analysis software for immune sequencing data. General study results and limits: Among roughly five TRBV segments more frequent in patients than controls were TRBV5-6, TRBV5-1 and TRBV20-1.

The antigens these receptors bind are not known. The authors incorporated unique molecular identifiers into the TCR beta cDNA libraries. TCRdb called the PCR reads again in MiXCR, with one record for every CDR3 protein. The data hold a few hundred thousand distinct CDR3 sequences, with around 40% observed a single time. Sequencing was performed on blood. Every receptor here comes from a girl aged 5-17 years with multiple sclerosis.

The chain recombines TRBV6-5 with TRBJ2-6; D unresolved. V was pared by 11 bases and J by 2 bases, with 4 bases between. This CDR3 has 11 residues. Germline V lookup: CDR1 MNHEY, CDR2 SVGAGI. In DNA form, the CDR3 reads TGTGCCGGGACTGGGGCCAACGTCCTGACTTTC. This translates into CAGTGANVLTF.

CDR3 in amino acids: CASSLASLTTDTQYF. In nucleotides, the CDR3 is TGCGCCAGCAGCTTGGCCTCACTTACCACAGATACGCAGTATTTT. The chain is built from TRBV5-1 and TRBJ2-3; no reliable D call. The V gene lost 0 bases and the J gene lost 2 bases, with 10 bases spanning the gap. The CDR3 covers 15 residues. The germline V gene has CDR1 SGHRS and CDR2 YFSETQ.

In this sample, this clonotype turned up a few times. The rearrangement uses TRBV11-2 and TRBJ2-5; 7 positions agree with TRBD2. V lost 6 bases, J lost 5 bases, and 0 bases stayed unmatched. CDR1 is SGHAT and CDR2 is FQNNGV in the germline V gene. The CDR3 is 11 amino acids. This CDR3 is CASRGGETQYF. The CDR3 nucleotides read TGTGCCAGCAGGGGGGGGGAGACCCAGTACTTC. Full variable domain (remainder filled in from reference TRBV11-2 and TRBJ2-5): EAGVAQSPRYKIIEKRQSVAFWCNPISGHATLYWYQQILGQGPKLLIQFQNNGVVDDSQLPKDRFSAERLKGVDSTLKIQPAKLEDSAVYLCASRGGETQYFGPGTRLLVL.

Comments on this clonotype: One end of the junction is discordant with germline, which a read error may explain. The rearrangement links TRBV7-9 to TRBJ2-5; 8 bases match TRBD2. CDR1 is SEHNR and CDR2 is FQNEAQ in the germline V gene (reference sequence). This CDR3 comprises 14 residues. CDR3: CAGSRSGGQETQYF. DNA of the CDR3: TGTGCCGGCAGCAGAAGCGGGGGCCAAGAGACCCAGTACTTC.

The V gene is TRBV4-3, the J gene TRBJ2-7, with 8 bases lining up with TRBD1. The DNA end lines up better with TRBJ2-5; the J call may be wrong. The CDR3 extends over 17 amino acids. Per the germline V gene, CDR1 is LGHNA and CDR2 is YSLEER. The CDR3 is CASSQGVRGQEEETQYF. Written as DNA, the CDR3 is TGCGCCAGCAGCCAAGGGGTCAGGGGGCAAGAAGAAGAGACCCAGTACTTC.

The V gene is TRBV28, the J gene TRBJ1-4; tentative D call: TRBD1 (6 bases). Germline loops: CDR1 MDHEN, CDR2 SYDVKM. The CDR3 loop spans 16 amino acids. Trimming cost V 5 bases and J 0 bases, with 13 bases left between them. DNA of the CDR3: TGTGCCAGCAGTCGAGACAGGAGTGCAACTAATGAAAAACTGTTTTTT. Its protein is CASSRDRSATNEKLFF. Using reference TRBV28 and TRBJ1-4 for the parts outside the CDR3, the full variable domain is DVKVTQSSRYLVKRTGEKVFLECVQDMDHENMFWYRQDPGLGLRLIYFSYDVKMKEKGDIPEGYSVSREKKERFSLILESASTNQTSMYLCASSRDRSATNEKLFFGSGTQLSVL.

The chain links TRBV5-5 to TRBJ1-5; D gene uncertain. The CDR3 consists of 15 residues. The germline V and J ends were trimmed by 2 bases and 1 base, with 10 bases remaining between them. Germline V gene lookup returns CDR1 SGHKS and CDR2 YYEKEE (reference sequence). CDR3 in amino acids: CASSLGGSSNQPQHF. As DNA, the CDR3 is TGTGCCAGCAGCTTAGGTGGCAGCAGCAATCAGCCCCAGCATTTT.

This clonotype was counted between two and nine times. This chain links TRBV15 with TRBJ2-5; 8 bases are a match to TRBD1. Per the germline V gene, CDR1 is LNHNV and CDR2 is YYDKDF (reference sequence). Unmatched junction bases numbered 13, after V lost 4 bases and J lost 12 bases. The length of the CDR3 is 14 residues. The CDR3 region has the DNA TGTGCCACCAGCACAAGGGACAGGACAGCTCGCAAGTACTTC. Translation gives CATSTRDRTARKYF.

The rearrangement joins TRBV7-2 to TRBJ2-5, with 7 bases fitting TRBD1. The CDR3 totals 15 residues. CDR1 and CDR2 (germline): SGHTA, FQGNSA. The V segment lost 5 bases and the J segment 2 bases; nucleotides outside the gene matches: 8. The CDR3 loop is CASSPRQGTQETQYF. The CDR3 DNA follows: TGTGCCAGCAGCCCGCGACAGGGTACACAAGAGACCCAGTACTTC.

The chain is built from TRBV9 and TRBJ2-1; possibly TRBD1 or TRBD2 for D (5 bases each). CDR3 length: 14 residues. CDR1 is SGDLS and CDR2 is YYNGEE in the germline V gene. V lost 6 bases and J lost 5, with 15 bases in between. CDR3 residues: CASTTGTIDNEQFF. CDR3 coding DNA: TGTGCCAGCACCACGGGGACGATAGACAATGAGCAGTTCTTC.

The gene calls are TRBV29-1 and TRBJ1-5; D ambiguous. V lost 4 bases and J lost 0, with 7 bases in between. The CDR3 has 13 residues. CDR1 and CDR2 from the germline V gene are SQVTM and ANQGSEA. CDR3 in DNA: TGCAGCGTTGCAGAGGATAGCAATCAGCCCCAGCATTTT. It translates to CSVAEDSNQPQHF. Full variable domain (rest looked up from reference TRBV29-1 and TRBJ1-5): SAVISQKPSRDICQRGTSLTIQCQVDSQVTMMFWYRQQPGQSLTLIATANQGSEATYESGFVIDKFPISRPNLTFSTLTVSNMSPEDSSIYLCSVAEDSNQPQHFGDGTRLSIL.

CDR3 in amino acids: CSAPLGHHSNQPQHF. The CDR3 DNA is TGCAGTGCCCCGTTGGGGCACCATAGCAATCAGCCCCAGCATTTT. The V and J genes are TRBV20-1 and TRBJ1-5; the D gene is possibly TRBD1 (5 bases). There are 15 residues in the CDR3. Per germline, CDR1 DFQATT and CDR2 SNEGSKA (reference sequence). V was cut by 6 bases and J by 0 bases, with 15 bases left in between.

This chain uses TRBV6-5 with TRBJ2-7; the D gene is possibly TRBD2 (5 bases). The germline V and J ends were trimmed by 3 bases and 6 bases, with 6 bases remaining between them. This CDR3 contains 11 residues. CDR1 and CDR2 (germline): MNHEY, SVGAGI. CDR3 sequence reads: CASSYGSEQYF. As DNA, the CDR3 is TGTGCCAGCAGTTATGGGAGCGAGCAGTACTTC.

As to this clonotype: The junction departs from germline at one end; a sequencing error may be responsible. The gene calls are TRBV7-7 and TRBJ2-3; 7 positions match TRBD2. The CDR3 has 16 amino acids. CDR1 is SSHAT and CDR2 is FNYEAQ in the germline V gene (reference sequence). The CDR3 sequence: CASSLGRGSAWDTQYF. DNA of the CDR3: TGTGCTAGCAGCTTAGGGCGCGGGAGTGCATGGGATACGCAGTATTTT.

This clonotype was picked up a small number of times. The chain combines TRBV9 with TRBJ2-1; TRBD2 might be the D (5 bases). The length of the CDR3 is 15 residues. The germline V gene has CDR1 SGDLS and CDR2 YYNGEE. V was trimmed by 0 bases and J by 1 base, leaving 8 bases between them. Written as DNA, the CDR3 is TGTGCCAGCAGCGTAGCACCGGGATCCTACAATGAGCAGTTCTTC. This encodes CASSVAPGSYNEQFF. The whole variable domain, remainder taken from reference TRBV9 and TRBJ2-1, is DSGVTQTPKHLITATGQRVTLRCSPRSGDLSVYWYQQSLDQGLQFLIQYYNGEERAKGNILERFSAQQFPDLHSELNLSSLELGDSALYFCASSVAPGSYNEQFFGPGTRLTVL.

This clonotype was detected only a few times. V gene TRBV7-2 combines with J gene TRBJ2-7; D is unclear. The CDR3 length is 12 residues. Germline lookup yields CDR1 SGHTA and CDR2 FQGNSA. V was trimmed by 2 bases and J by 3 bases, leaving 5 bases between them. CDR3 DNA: TGTGCCAGCAGCTTAAATCTCTACGAGCAGTACTTC. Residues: CASSLNLYEQYF. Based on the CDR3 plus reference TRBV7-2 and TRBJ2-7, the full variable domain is GAGVSQSPSNKVTEKGKDVELRCDPISGHTALYWYRQSLGQGLEFLIYFQGNSAPDKSGLPSDRFSAERTGGSVSTLTIQRTQQEDSAVYLCASSLNLYEQYFGPGTRLTVT.

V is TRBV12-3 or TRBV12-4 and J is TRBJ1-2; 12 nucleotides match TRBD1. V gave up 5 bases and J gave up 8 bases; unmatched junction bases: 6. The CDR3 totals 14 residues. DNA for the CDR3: TGTGCCAGCAGTCCCGGGACAGGGGGCGACGGCTACACCTTC. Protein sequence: CASSPGTGGDGYTF.

CDR3 in DNA: TGTGCCAGCAGCTTAGCCCTCGGGGGGACTGAGCAGTTCTTC. Residues: CASSLALGGTEQFF. V is TRBV7-8 and J is TRBJ2-1, with 7 positions matching TRBD2. V lost 0 bases, J lost 9 bases, and 5 bases stayed unmatched. The germline CDR1 and CDR2 sequences are SGHVS and FQNEAQ. This CDR3 region has 14 residues. Filled out from reference TRBV7-8 and TRBJ2-1, the complete variable domain reads GAGVSQSPRYKVAKRGQDVALRCDPISGHVSLFWYQQALGQGPEFLTYFQNEAQLDKSGLPSDRFFAERPEGSVSTLKIQRTQQEDSAVYLCASSLALGGTEQFFGPGTRLTVL.